This passage covers 2 T cell receptor beta chains from one sample sequenced in a study of T cell responses to AZD1222 COVID-19 vaccine. TCRdb's table, derived via immunoSEQ multiplex PCR, lists solely in-frame clones and lacks some. This repertoire shows about 100,000 clones, 90% found once; its top ten account for roughly 1.4%. Source: peripheral blood, taken on day 0 of AZD1222 vaccination. These receptors came from an adult in good health.

The rearrangement uses TRBV29-1 and TRBJ1-1; 7 bases are a match to TRBD1. From germline, CDR1 is SQVTM and CDR2 ANQGSEA. This CDR3 region has 14 residues. Germline trimming cut 4 bases from V and 1 base from J; bases unmatched to any gene: 6. The CDR3 region has the DNA TGCAGCGTTGGATTACGGACAGGGAACACTGAAGCTTTCTTT. It translates to CSVGLRTGNTEAFF.

V is TRBV19 and J is TRBJ1-5; TRBD1 aligns across 7 bases. The V gene's germline CDR1 is LNHDA and CDR2 SQIVND (reference sequence). The CDR3 consists of 12 residues. V gave up 7 bases and J gave up 4 bases; unmatched junction bases: 1. CDR3 bases: TGTGCCAGTAAACAGGGGAATCAGCCCCAGCATTTT. This gives the protein CASKQGNQPQHF. Combining the CDR3 with reference TRBV19 and TRBJ1-5 gives the whole variable domain DGGITQSPKYLFRKEGQNVTLSCEQNLNHDAMYWYRQDPGQGLRLIYYSQIVNDFQKGDIAEGYSVSREKKESFPLTVTSAQKNPTAFYLCASKQGNQPQHFGDGTRLSIL.